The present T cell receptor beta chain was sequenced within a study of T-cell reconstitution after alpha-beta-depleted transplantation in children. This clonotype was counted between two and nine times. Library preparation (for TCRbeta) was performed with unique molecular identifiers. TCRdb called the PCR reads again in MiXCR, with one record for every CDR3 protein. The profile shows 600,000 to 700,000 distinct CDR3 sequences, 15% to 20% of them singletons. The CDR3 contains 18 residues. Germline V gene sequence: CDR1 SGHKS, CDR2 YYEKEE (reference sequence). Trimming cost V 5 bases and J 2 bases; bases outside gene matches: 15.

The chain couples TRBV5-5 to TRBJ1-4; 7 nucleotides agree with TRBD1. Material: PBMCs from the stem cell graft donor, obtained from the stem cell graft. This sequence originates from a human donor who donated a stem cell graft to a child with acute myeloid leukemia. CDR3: CASRKPKGATETNEKLFF. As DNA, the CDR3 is TGTGCCAGCAGAAAACCTAAGGGGGCTACGGAGACTAATGAAAAACTGTTTTTT.